The 8 T cell receptor beta chains given below trace back to one sample, sequenced in a study of cytomegalovirus exposure and HLA in healthy donors. The PCR made use of 60 Vbeta and 13 Jbeta primers. Libraries were prepared by immunoSEQ multiplex PCR; TCRdb keeps only in-frame clonotypes and omits some of them. The data contain 150,000 to 200,000 clones, roughly 80% of them seen just once; the ten biggest clones take up over 2.5%. Sequences were obtained from PBMCs. These receptor sequences come from a female donor in good health and CMV-seronegative.

This clone was recorded a few times. The CDR3 region is CASSFGGTLYEQYF. CDR3 nucleotides: TGCGCCAGCAGCTTCGGGGGGACTCTCTACGAGCAGTACTTC. The gene calls are TRBV5-1 and TRBJ2-7; TRBD2 agrees at 7 bases. CDR1 and CDR2 (germline): SGHRS, YFSETQ. The CDR3 spans 14 residues. V trimming: 2 bases; J trimming: 3 bases; junction bases outside the gene matches: 5.

The genes are TRBV19 and TRBJ2-1; 7 positions match TRBD1. Trimming cost V 6 bases and J 9 bases; bases outside gene matches: 8. Looked up from germline, CDR1 is LNHDA and CDR2 is SQIVND (reference sequence). This CDR3 is built from 13 residues. The CDR3 DNA sequence: TGTGCCAGTAGAGACGACAGGGCGGCTGAGCAGTTCTTC. Its translation is CASRDDRAAEQFF.

The rearrangement links TRBV5-6 to TRBJ2-2; possible D gene TRBD1, 5 bases. CDR1 is SGHDT and CDR2 is YYEEEE in the germline V gene. The CDR3 totals 16 residues. Trimming left V 0 bases short and J 2 bases short, with 11 bases between. This CDR3 reads CASSLVGQSNTGELFF. DNA of the CDR3: TGTGCCAGCAGCTTGGTGGGGCAGAGTAACACCGGGGAGCTGTTTTTT.

The genes are TRBV5-1 and TRBJ2-3; 12 positions match TRBD2. Per the germline V gene, CDR1 is SGHRS and CDR2 is YFSETQ. This CDR3 spans 16 amino acids. V dropped 3 bases and J dropped 2; count of bases not matched to a gene: 4. CDR3 nucleotides: TGCGCCAGCAGCTACCGGACTAGCGGGGACACAGATACGCAGTATTTT. Translating gives CASSYRTSGDTDTQYF.

The J gene is TRBJ2-1, the V gene TRBV5-1, with 11 bases lining up with TRBD2. The CDR3 is 17 amino acids. The ends lost 4 bases at V and 0 bases at J; junction bases unmatched: 6. CDR1 SGHRS and CDR2 YFSETQ come from the germline V gene. DNA of the CDR3: TGCGCCAGCAGCGGAATAGCGGGAGGGGACTCCTACAATGAGCAGTTCTTC. Amino acids: CASSGIAGGDSYNEQFF.

The J gene is TRBJ2-1, the V gene TRBV19; TRBD2 might be the D (6 bases). CDR3 length: 13 residues. Between the trimmed V and J ends, which lost 3 bases and 8 bases, there was a span of 11 bases. The germline V gene encodes CDR1 LNHDA and CDR2 SQIVND (reference sequence). DNA for the CDR3: TGTGCCAGTAGTATCCCGGGAGTTGATGAGCAGTTCTTC. Protein: CASSIPGVDEQFF.

This chain links TRBV30 with TRBJ1-6; D remains ambiguous. V was cut by 4 bases and J by 4 bases, with 11 bases left in between. Germline V gene sequence: CDR1 GTSNPN, CDR2 SVGIG (reference sequence). This CDR3 is 14 amino acids long. For the CDR3, the DNA is TGTGCCTGGACACCGATTCGGTATAATTCACCCCTCCACTTT. It yields the protein CAWTPIRYNSPLHF.

The chain combines TRBV19 with TRBJ1-3, with 8 bases identical to TRBD1. CDR3 length: 13 residues. V lost 8 bases, J lost 5 bases, and 5 bases stayed unmatched. Per germline, CDR1 LNHDA and CDR2 SQIVND (reference sequence). The CDR3 region has the DNA TGTGCCAGTTTCAGGGGGCAACGAAACACCATATATTTT. Protein: CASFRGQRNTIYF.